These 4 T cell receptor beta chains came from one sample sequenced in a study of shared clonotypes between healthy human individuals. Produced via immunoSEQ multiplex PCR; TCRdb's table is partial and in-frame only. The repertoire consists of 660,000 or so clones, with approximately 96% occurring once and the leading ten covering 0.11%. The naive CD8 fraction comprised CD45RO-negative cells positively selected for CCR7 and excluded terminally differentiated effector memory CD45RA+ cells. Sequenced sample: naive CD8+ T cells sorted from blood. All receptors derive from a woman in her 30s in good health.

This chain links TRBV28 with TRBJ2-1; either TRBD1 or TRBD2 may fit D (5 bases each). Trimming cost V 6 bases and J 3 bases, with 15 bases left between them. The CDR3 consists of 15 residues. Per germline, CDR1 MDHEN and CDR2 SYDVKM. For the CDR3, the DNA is TGTGCCAGCAGGGTCGGGACGGCCTACTACAATGAGCAGTTCTTC. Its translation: CASRVGTAYYNEQFF.

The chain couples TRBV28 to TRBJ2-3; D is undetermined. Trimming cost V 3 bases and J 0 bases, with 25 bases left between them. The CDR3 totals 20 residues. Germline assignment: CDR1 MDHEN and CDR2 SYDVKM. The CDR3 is CASSLAAESTFYTSTDTQYF. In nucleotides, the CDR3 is TGTGCCAGCAGTTTGGCGGCAGAGTCGACGTTTTATACTAGCACAGATACGCAGTATTTT.

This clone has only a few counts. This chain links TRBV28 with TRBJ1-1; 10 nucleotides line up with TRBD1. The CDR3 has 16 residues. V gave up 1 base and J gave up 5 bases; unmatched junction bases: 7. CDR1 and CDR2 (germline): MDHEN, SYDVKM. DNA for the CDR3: TGTGCCAGCAGTTTATCGACTGGGACAGGGGTTACTGAAGCTTTCTTT. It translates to CASSLSTGTGVTEAFF.

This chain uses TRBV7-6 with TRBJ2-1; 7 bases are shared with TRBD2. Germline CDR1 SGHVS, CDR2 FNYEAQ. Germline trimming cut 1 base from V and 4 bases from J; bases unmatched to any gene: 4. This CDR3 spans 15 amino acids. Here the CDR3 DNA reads TGTGCCAGCAGCTTAGAGCCTAGCGGATACAATGAGCAGTTCTTC. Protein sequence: CASSLEPSGYNEQFF.